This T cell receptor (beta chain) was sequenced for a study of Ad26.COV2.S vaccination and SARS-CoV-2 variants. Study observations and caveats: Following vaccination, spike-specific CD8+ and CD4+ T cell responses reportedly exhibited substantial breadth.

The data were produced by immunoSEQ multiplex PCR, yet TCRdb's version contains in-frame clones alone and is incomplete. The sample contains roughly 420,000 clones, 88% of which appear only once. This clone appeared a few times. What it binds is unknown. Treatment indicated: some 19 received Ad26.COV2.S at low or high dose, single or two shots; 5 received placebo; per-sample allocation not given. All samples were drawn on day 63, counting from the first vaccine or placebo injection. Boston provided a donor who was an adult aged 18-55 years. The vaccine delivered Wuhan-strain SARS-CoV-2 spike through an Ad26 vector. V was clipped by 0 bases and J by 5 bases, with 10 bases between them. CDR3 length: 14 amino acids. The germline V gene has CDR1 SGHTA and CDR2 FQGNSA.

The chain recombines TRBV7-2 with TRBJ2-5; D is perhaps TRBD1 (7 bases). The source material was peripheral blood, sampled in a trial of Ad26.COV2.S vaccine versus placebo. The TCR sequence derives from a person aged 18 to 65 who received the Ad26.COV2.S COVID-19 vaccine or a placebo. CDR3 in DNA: TGTGCCAGCAGCTTAGCCAGGGGGGAGGAGACCCAGTACTTC. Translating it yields CASSLARGEETQYF.